A selection of T cell receptor beta chains follows, all from one sample in a study of spatial heterogeneity in lung cancer. TCRdb recomputed calls from the 5' RACE reads with MiXCR, one row per CDR3 protein. The sample carries thousands of distinct CDR3 sequences, about 3.7% recorded once. Sequencing was performed on lung tumor tissue, taken at surgery. The receptors derive from a male donor with early-stage non-small cell lung cancer. CDR3s include the opening cysteine and the closing phenylalanine or tryptophan. D genes are given only for firm matches. Clone size is stated in some rows and not others, as once, few, many or a class when expanded.

TRBJ2-7,.,TRBV7-8,.,CASSAGQFYEQYF,TGTGCCAGCAGTGCGGGACAGTTCTACGAGCAGTACTTC
TRBJ2-2,.,TRBV19,medium-sized,CASTMGTAGAGELFF,TGTGCCAGTACCATGGGGACTGCGGGTGCCGGGGAGCTGTTTTTT
TRBJ2-7,.,TRBV5-5,few,CASSLHGGPPYEQYF,TGTGCCAGCAGCTTGCACGGCGGACCGCCCTACGAGCAGTACTTC
TRBJ2-5,TRBD2,TRBV5-1,.,CASSPTSGDETQYF,TGCGCCAGCAGCCCGACTAGCGGGGATGAGACCCAGTACTTC
TRBJ1-4,.,TRBV10-3,many,CAISEGGVQNEKLFF,TGTGCCATCAGTGAGGGGGGGGTTCAAAATGAAAAACTGTTTTTT
TRBJ1-5,.,TRBV5-6,.,CASRYSGTPNQPQHF,TGTGCCAGCAGATATTCCGGGACACCCAATCAGCCCCAGCATTTT
TRBJ1-5,.,TRBV20-1,many,CSAKQGTSNQPQHF,TGCAGTGCGAAACAGGGAACTAGCAATCAGCCCCAGCATTTT
TRBJ1-5,TRBD1,TRBV12-3/TRBV12-4,medium-sized,CASSFGTGGRSQPQHF,TGTGCCAGCAGTTTCGGGACAGGGGGCCGAAGTCAGCCCCAGCATTTT
TRBJ2-5,.,TRBV24-1,many,CATSDRTVQETQYF,TGTGCCACCAGTGATCGGACTGTGCAAGAGACCCAGTACTTC
TRBJ1-1,.,TRBV7-8,many,CASSPTWGVNTEAFF,TGTGCCAGCAGCCCGACTTGGGGGGTGAACACTGAAGCTTTCTTT
TRBJ2-7,.,TRBV15,many,CATSRDGRVLGQYF,TGTGCCACCAGCAGAGATGGCCGGGTCCTCGGGCAGTACTTC
TRBJ2-6,.,TRBV6-5,many,CASSYSVLLGSGANVLTF,TGTGCCAGCAGTTACTCGGTACTCCTGGGCTCTGGGGCCAACGTCCTGACTTTC
TRBJ2-7,TRBD2,TRBV6-2/TRBV6-3,many,CASSYSAGTAGGYEQYF,TGTGCCAGCAGTTACTCCGCCGGGACCGCGGGGGGTTACGAGCAGTACTTC
TRBJ1-1,TRBD1,TRBV2,medium-sized,CASLTGMNTEAFF,TGTGCCAGCTTGACAGGGATGAACACTGAAGCTTTCTTT
TRBJ1-1,TRBD1,TRBV7-3,many,CASSLNTGGTEAFF,TGTGCCAGCAGCTTAAATACAGGGGGCACTGAAGCTTTCTTT
TRBJ2-1,TRBD1,TRBV7-2,many,CASSADRENEQFF,TGTGCCAGCAGCGCCGACAGGGAGAATGAGCAGTTCTTC
TRBJ2-5,TRBD2,TRBV24-1,many,CATSDSRTSGVYQETQYF,TGTGCCACCAGTGATTCGCGGACTAGCGGGGTATACCAAGAGACCCAGTACTTC
TRBJ2-5,.,TRBV14,many,CASSQGGEKTQYF,TGTGCCAGCAGCCAAGGAGGGGAGAAGACCCAGTACTTC
TRBJ2-7,TRBD1,TRBV5-1,many,CASSSGTGAYEQYF,TGCGCCAGCAGCTCCGGGACAGGGGCCTACGAGCAGTACTTC
TRBJ1-1,TRBD1,TRBV5-1,many,CASTTSGTGNTEAFF,TGCGCCAGCACTACCTCCGGGACAGGGAACACTGAAGCTTTCTTT
TRBJ2-1,.,TRBV7-3,.,CASSLRGGQGEQFF,TGTGCCAGCAGCCTAAGGGGGGGGCAGGGTGAGCAGTTCTTC
TRBJ2-7,TRBD1,TRBV20-1,many,CSAAGQGGYEQYF,TGCAGTGCAGCCGGACAGGGGGGATACGAGCAGTACTTC
TRBJ1-2,.,TRBV3-1,many,CASSQEGGWNYGYTF,TGTGCCAGCAGCCAAGAAGGGGGTTGGAACTATGGCTACACCTTC